This TCR beta chain originates from a study of shared clonotypes between healthy human individuals. Looking at the study overall: The donor pool was made up of a couple of women and a few men aged 18 to 49.

This clone showed up just once. The CDR3 contains 14 residues. V was pared by 4 bases and J by 3 bases, with 9 bases between. Germline CDR1 MNHEY, CDR2 SMNVEV (reference sequence). CD45RO-negative CD8 cells positively selected for CCR7 made up the naive population, which excluded terminally differentiated effector memory CD45RA+ cells. Assay execution proceeded at the deep level. Under the authors' procedure: ImmunoSEQ supplied junction-only sequences lacking quality scores, so filtering was different. The method was immunoSEQ multiplex PCR; TCRdb's version includes in-frame clones alone and lacks a portion of them. V and J calls and clone size are copied from that table; D and trimming were computed from the DNA. The sample contains a few million clones, approximately 92% of which appear only once.

The sample consisted of naive CD8+ T cells from PBMCs. This chain connects TRBV27 to TRBJ1-4; D gene uncertain. The source of this sequence is a man between 18 and 29 years old in good health. Some clones in this sample may be carry-over from other donors' samples. CDR3 sequence (DNA): TGTGCCAGCAGTTCTGGGTGGTCTAATGAAAAACTGTTTTTT. This sequence encodes CASSSGWSNEKLFF.